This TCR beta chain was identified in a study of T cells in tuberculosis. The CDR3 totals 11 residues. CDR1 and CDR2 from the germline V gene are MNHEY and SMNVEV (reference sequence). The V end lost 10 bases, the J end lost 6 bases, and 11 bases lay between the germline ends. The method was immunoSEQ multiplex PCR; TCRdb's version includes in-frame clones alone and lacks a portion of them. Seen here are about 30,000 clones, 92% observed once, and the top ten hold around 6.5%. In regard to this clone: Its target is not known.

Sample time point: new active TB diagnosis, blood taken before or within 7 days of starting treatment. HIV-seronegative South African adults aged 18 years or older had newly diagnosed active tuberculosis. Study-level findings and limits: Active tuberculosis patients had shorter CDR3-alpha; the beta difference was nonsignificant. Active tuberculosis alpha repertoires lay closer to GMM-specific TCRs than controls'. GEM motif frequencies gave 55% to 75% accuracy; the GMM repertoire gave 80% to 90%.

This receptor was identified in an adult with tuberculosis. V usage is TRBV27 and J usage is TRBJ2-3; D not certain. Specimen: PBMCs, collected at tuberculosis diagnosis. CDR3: CAIDSGDTQYF. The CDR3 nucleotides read TGTGCCATCGATTCCGGGGATACGCAGTATTTT.